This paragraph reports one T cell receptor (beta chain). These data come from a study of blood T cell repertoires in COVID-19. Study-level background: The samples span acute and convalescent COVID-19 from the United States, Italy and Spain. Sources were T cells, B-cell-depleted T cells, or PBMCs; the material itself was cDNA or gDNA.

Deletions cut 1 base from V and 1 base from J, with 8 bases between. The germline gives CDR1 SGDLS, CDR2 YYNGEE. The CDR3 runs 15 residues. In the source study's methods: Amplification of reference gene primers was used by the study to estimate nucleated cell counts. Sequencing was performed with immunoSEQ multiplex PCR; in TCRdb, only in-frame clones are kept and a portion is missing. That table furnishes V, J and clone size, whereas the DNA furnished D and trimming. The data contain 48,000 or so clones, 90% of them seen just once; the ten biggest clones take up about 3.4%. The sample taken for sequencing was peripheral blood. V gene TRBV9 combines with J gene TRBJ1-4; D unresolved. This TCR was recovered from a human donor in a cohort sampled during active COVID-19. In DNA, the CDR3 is TGTGCCAGCAGCGTACAGTCGGGAACTAATGAAAAACTGTTTTTT. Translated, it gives CASSVQSGTNEKLFF.